This T cell receptor beta chain was observed in a study of blood T cell repertoires in COVID-19. This clone turned up a few times. Profiled with immunoSEQ multiplex PCR; TCRdb holds only in-frame clones, not every one. The sample has 150,000 to 250,000 clones, about four fifths seen once. Cohort 3 donors counted as recovered after two negative PCRs, clearance, or resolved symptoms. The CDR3 spans 19 residues. This TCR derives from a man aged 35-49 years who had recovered from COVID-19. The sequenced sample consisted of PBMCs or T cells enriched from blood (not recorded which). The rearrangement uses TRBV12-1 and TRBJ2-4; the table assigns TRBD2, which was not confirmed against the DNA. TRBV12-1 is annotated as a pseudogene. The CDR3, as DNA: TGTGCCAGCAGCTTTGGCGGGACTAGCGGGAGGGTAGCCAAAAACATTCAGTACTTC. Translating gives CASSFGGTSGRVAKNIQYF.